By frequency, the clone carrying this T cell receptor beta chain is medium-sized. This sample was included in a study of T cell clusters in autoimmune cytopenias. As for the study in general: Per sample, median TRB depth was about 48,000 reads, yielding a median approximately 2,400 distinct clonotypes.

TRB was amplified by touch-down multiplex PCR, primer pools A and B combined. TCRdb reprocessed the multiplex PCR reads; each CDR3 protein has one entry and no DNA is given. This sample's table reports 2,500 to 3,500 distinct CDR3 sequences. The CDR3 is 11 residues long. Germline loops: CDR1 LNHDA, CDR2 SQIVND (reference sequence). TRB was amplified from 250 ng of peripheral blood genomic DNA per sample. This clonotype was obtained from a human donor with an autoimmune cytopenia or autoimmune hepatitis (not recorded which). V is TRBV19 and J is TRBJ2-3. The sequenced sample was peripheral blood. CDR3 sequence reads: CASSIGVTQYF.